This T cell receptor beta chain was observed in a study of cytomegalovirus exposure and HLA in healthy donors. General study results and limits: In vitro confirmation showed three CMV-associated chains to be CMV antigen specific.

It was with 60 Vbeta and 13 Jbeta primers that the PCR ran. Produced via immunoSEQ multiplex PCR; TCRdb's table is partial and in-frame only. Of about 150,000 clones listed, approximately 79% are singletons. Concerning this clone itself: Its antigen is undetermined.

CDR3 length equals 16 residues. From germline, CDR1 is SGHRS and CDR2 YFSETQ. J lost 6 bases, V lost 0 bases, and 2 bases had no gene match. The TCR comes from a male donor in good health and CMV-seronegative. Sequences were obtained from PBMCs. The gene calls are TRBV5-1 and TRBJ2-2; 13 positions agree with TRBD2. The chain's CDR3 is CASSLEGLAGAGELFF. In DNA form, the CDR3 reads TGCGCCAGCAGCTTGGAAGGACTAGCGGGGGCCGGGGAGCTGTTTTTT. The variable domain in full, completed from reference TRBV5-1 and TRBJ2-2, reads KAGVTQTPRYLIKTRGQQVTLSCSPISGHRSVSWYQQTPGQGLQFLFEYFSETQRNKGNFPGRFSGRQFSNSRSEMNVSTLELGDSALYLCASSLEGLAGAGELFFGEGSRLTVL.